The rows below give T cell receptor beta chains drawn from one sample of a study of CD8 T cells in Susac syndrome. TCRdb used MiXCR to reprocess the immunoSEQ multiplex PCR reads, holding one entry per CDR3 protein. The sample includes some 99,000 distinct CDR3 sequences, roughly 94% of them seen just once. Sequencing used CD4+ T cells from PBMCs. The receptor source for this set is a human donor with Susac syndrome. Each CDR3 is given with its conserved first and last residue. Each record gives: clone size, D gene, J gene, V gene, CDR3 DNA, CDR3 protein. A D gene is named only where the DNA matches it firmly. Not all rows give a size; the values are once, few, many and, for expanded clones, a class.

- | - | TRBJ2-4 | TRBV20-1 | TGCAGTGCGCCCCCCGGGGGGCGGCTGGGAAACATTCAGTACTTC | CSAPPGGRLGNIQYF
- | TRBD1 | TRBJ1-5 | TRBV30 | TGTGCCTGGAGTGTACGGGACAGAAGAAGCAATCAGCCCCAGCATTTT | CAWSVRDRRSNQPQHF
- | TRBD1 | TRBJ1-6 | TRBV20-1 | TGCAGTGCTACATCGACAGGGACGGACGCCTATAATTCACCCCTCCACTTT | CSATSTGTDAYNSPLHF
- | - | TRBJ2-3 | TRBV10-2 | TGCGCCAGCAGTGAATCCCCCTTCTCGGGAGATACGCAGTATTTT | CASSESPFSGDTQYF
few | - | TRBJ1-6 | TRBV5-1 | TGCGCCAGCAGCTTGGCCGGGAGGTCACCCCTCCACTTT | CASSLAGRSPLHF
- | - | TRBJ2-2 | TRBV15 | TGTGCCACCAGCAGAGACCCGGGGAACACCGGGGAGCTGTTTTTT | CATSRDPGNTGELFF
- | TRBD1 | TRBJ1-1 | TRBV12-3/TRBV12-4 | TGTGCCAGCAGTTCAGACAGGGAGAACACTGAAGCTTTCTTT | CASSSDRENTEAFF
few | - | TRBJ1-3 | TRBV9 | TGTGCCAGCAGCGTAGCTAGTGGAAACACCATATATTTT | CASSVASGNTIYF
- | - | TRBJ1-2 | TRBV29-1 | TGCAGCGTTGAAGGGATCCTTGGGGGGGCTGGTTATGGCTACACCTTC | CSVEGILGGAGYGYTF
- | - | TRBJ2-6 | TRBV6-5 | TGTGCCAGCGCCCTCAGCCTCTCTGGGGCCAACGTCCTGACTTTC | CASALSLSGANVLTF
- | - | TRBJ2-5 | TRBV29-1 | TGCAGCGTTGAGCAGGCCTCACAAGAGACCCAGTACTTC | CSVEQASQETQYF
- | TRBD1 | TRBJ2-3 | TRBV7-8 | TGTGCCAGCAGCGGACTCCAGGGGGCTGGAGATACGCAGTATTTT | CASSGLQGAGDTQYF
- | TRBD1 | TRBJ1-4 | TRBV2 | TGTGCCAGCAGTCCCCTGACAGGGGGAGGTGAAAAACTGTTTTTT | CASSPLTGGGEKLFF
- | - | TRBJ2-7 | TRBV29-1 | TGCAGCGCCCGGGACGGTATACAGTACGAGCAGTACTTC | CSARDGIQYEQYF
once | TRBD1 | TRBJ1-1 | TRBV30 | TGTGCCTGGAGTCGGGGGGGGACAGGGGGCACTGAAGCTTTCTTT | CAWSRGGTGGTEAFF
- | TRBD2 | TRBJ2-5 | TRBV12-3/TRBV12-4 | TGTGCCAGCAGTTCCGGGACTAGCGGGCAAGAGACCCAGTACTTC | CASSSGTSGQETQYF
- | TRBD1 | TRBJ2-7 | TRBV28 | TGTGCCAGTTGCGGACAGGGGAAAGACGAGCAGTACTTC | CASCGQGKDEQYF
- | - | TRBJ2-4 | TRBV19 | TGTGCCAGTAGGAGGGGGTTTCTCGACATTCAGTACTTC | CASRRGFLDIQYF
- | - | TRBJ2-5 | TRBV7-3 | TGTGCCAGCAGCTTAACACCGCAAGAGACCCAGTACTTC | CASSLTPQETQYF
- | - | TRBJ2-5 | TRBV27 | TGTGCCAGCAGTCCGTCCGGGACAACCCCAATGGCCCAGTACTTC | CASSPSGTTPMAQYF
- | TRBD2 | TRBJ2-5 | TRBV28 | TGTGCCAGCAGCGGGACTAGCGGGGGGAGGGAGACCCAGTACTTC | CASSGTSGGRETQYF
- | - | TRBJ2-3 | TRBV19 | TGTGCCTGCGGAATGTCGGGCGCAGATACGCAGTATTTT | CACGMSGADTQYF
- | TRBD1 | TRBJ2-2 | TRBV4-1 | TGCGCCAGCAGCCAAGATTGGGCAGGGGGATGGGGGGAGCTGTTTTTT | CASSQDWAGGWGELFF
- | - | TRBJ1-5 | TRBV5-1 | TGCGCCAGCGCTCACGCTTTAGGTCAGCCCCAGCATTTT | CASAHALGQPQHF
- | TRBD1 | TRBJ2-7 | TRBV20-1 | TGCAGTGCTAGAGAGAGGGGGCTTTACGAGCAGTACTTC | CSARERGLYEQYF
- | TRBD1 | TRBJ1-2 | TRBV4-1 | TGCGCCAGCAGCCAAGAGACAGGGAACTATGGCTACACCTTC | CASSQETGNYGYTF
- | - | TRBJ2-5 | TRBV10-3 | TGTGCCACCGGCACCAGCGGGACCCAGTACTTC | CATGTSGTQYF
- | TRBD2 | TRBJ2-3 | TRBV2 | TGTGCCAGCAGTGAAGCGCTTCGGACTAGAGCCACGCAGTATTTT | CASSEALRTRATQYF
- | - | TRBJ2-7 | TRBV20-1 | TGCAGTGCTTATGGATTCTCCTACGAGCAGTACTTC | CSAYGFSYEQYF
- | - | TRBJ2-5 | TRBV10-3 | TGTGCCATCAGTGATCCTGGGGGAGAGACCCAGTACTTC | CAISDPGGETQYF
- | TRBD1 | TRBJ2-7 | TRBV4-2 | TGTGCCAGCAGCCAAGATCCCCGGGACAGCCAGCAGTACTTC | CASSQDPRDSQQYF
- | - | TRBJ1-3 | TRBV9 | TGTGCCAGCAGCGTAGGGGGGACACTCTCTGGAAACACCATATATTTT | CASSVGGTLSGNTIYF
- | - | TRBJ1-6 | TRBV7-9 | TGTGCCAGCAGCTTAAACCCGGGGCGGGATTCACCCCTCCACTTT | CASSLNPGRDSPLHF
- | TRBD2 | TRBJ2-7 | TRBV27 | TGTGCCAGCAGTTCCTATCGGGGGGCCTACGAGCAGTACTTC | CASSSYRGAYEQYF
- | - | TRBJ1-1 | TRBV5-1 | TGCGCCAGCCGACGGGAGAACACTGAAGCTTTCTTT | CASRRENTEAFF
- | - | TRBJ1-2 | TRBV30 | TGTGCCTGGAGTGTCCCGGGCGGCTACACCTTC | CAWSVPGGYTF
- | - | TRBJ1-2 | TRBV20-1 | TGCAGTGCTAGCGTAGGGGCGCGTGGCTACACCTTC | CSASVGARGYTF